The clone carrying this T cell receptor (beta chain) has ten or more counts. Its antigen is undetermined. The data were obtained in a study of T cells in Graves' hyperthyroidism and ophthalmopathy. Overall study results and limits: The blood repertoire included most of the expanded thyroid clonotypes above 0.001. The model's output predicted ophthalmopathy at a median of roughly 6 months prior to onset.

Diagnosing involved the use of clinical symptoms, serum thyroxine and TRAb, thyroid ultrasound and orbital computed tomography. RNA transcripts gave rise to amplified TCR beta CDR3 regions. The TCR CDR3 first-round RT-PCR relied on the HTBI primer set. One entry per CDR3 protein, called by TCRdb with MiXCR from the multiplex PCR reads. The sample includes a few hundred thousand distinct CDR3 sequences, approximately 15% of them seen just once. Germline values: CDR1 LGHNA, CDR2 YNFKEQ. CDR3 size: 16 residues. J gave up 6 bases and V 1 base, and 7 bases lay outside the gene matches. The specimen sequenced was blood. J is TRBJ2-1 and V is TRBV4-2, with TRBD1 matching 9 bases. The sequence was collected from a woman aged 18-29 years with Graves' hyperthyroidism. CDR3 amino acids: CASSQVPGQGSNEQFF. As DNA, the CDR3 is TGTGCCAGCAGCCAAGTCCCGGGACAGGGTAGCAATGAGCAGTTCTTC.